This TCR beta chain originates from a study of regulatory T cells in long-lasting Graves disease. Library construction for TCR beta used iRepertoire HTBI primers and Arm-PCR of CDR3 regions. One entry per CDR3 protein results from TCRdb running MiXCR on the multiplex PCR reads. Of 350,000 to 400,000 distinct CDR3 sequences in the sample, roughly a sixth are singletons; the top ten hold roughly 20%. Described time point: newly diagnosed GD, antithyroid drugs for less than 3 months. Preparation of the TCR library used RNA extracted from PBMCs. The CDR3 totals 14 residues. The V end was cut by 2 bases, the J end by 8 bases, with 13 bases between. Germline CDR1 and CDR2: KGHSH and LQKENI. This clonotype was counted at least ten times.

The clonotype originates from a female donor with Graves disease. The V gene is TRBV18, the J gene TRBJ2-1; the D gene is possibly TRBD1 (6 bases). Sample: peripheral blood mononuclear cells (PBMCs), taken at new diagnosis, from a patient treated with antithyroid drugs. The CDR3 loop is CASSPGGLTDEQFF. For the CDR3, the DNA is TGTGCCAGCTCACCAGGGGGCCTTACCGATGAGCAGTTCTTC.